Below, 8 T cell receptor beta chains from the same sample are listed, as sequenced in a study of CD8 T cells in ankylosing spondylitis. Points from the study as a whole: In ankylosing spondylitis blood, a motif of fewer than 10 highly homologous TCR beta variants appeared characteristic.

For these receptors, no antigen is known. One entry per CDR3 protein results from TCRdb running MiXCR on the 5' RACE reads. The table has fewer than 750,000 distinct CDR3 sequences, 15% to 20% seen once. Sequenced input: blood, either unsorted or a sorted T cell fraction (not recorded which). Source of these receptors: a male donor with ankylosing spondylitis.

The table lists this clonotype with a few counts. CDR3 amino acids: CSARDPQGRANQPQHF. The CDR3 DNA reads as TGCAGTGCTAGAGATCCCCAGGGAAGGGCAAATCAGCCCCAGCATTTT. The chain recombines TRBV20-1 with TRBJ1-5; D might be TRBD1 (5 bases). Germline V CDR1 and CDR2: DFQATT, SNEGSKA (reference sequence). The length of the CDR3 is 16 residues. Trimming cost V 0 bases and J 4 bases, with 16 bases left between them.

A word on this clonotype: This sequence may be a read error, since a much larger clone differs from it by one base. The CDR3 reads CAIGDKGKSYEQYF. The CDR3 DNA is TGTGCCATCGGGGACAAGGGAAAATCCTACGAGCAGTACTTC. This chain uses TRBV10-3 with TRBJ2-7; tentative D call: TRBD1 (6 bases). Germline CDR1 is ENHRY and CDR2 is SYGVKD. V lost 8 bases, J lost 1 base, and 15 bases lay in between. This CDR3 has 14 amino acids.

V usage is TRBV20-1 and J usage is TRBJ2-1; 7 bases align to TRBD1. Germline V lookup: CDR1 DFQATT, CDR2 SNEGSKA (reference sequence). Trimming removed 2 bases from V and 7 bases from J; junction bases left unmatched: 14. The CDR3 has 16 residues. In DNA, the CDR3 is TGCAGTGCTAGACCCGCCTTTTTGGACAGGAGGAATGAGCAGTTCTTC. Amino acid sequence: CSARPAFLDRRNEQFF.

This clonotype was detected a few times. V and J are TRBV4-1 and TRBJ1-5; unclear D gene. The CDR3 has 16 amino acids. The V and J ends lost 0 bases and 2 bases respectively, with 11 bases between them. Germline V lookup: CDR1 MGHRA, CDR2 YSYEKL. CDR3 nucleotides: TGCGCCAGCAGCCAAGATTCCGGACTGGGCAATCAGCCCCAGCATTTT. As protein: CASSQDSGLGNQPQHF.

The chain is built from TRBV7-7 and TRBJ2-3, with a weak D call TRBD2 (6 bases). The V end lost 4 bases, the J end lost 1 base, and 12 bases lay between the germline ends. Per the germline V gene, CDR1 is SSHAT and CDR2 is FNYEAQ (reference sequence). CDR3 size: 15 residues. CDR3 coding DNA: TGTGCCAGCAGCTCGAAGGCGGGACGCACAGATACGCAGTATTTT. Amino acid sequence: CASSSKAGRTDTQYF.

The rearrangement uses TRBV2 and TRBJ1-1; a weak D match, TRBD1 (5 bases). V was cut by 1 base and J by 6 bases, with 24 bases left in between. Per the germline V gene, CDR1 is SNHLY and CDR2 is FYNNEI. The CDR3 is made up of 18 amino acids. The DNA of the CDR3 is TGTGCCAGCAGTGAAGTAGTCGGTGGGAGAGGGGAAGAATCTGAAGCTTTCTTT. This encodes CASSEVVGGRGEESEAFF. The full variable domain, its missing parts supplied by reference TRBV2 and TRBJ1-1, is EPEVTQTPSHQVTQMGQEVILRCVPISNHLYFYWYRQILGQKVEFLVSFYNNEISEKSEIFDDQFSVERPDGSNFTLKIRSTKLEDSAMYFCASSEVVGGRGEESEAFFGQGTRLTVV.

CDR3 amino acids: CASSSLAGGRVTDTQYF. The CDR3 nucleotides read TGTGCCAGCAGCTCCTTAGCGGGAGGACGAGTAACAGATACGCAGTATTTT. The V gene is TRBV5-8, the J gene TRBJ2-3; 10 bases map to TRBD2. Looked up from germline, CDR1 is SGHTS and CDR2 is YDEGEE. Trimming cost V 3 bases and J 3 bases; bases outside gene matches: 10. The CDR3 contains 17 residues.

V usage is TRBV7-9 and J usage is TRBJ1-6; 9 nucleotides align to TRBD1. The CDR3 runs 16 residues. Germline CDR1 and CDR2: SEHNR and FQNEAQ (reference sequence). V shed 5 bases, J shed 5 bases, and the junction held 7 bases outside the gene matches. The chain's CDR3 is CASSRTGALDNSPLHF. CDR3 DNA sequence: TGTGCCAGCAGCCGGACAGGGGCTCTTGATAATTCACCCCTCCACTTT.